The 27 T cell receptor beta chains given below trace back to one sample, sequenced in a study of control samples from healthy donors and cancer patients. Clones were sequenced by immunoSEQ multiplex PCR, and TCRdb holds only the in-frame ones, with some missing. The table has over 110,000 clones, around nine tenths seen once. The sequencing input was blood. Receptors were obtained from a woman between 25 and 40 years old in good health.

This clone was seen a handful of times. This chain links TRBV27 with TRBJ2-3, with D possibly TRBD1 on 5 matching bases. Trimming removed 5 bases at V and 0 bases at J, with 12 bases between. This CDR3 is 15 amino acids long. Per germline, CDR1 MNHEY and CDR2 SMNVEV (reference sequence). The CDR3 region is CASSPGARSTDTQYF. CDR3 bases: TGTGCCAGCAGTCCTGGGGCGCGAAGCACAGATACGCAGTATTTT.

V usage is TRBV5-8 and J usage is TRBJ2-7; D call uncertain. Between the trimmed V and J ends, which lost 0 bases and 6 bases, there was a span of 4 bases. The CDR3 is made up of 11 amino acids. Germline V gene sequence: CDR1 SGHTS, CDR2 YDEGEE. The CDR3 is CASSLVPEQYF. The CDR3 coding sequence is TGTGCCAGCAGCTTGGTTCCCGAGCAGTACTTC.

The chain joins TRBV10-3 to TRBJ1-1; TRBD1 aligns across 7 bases. Germline V lookup: CDR1 ENHRY, CDR2 SYGVKD. J lost 3 bases, V lost 7 bases, and 11 bases had no gene match. CDR3 size: 15 residues. DNA for the CDR3: TGTGCCATCAAGGCGGCAGGGGGGAGAGACACTGAAGCTTTCTTT. Protein product: CAIKAAGGRDTEAFF.

This chain uses TRBV18 with TRBJ1-1, with a tentative D call TRBD1 (5 bases). With 4 bases removed from V and 4 bases from J, the gap between germline ends came to 10 bases. CDR3 length: 13 amino acids. CDR1 and CDR2 from the germline V gene are KGHSH and LQKENI. The DNA of the CDR3 is TGTGCCAGCTCACTTTCAGGGCTCACTGAAGCTTTCTTT. Its translation: CASSLSGLTEAFF.

CDR3 residues: CASSLSRNTEAFF. The CDR3 nucleotides are TGTGCCAGCAGCTTAAGCCGGAACACTGAAGCTTTCTTT. The chain carries TRBV7-9 and TRBJ1-1; unclear D gene. Between the trimmed V and J ends, which lost 2 bases and 1 base, there was a span of 5 bases. The CDR3 runs to 13 residues. Germline assignment: CDR1 SEHNR and CDR2 FQNEAQ (reference sequence). The variable domain in full, completed from reference TRBV7-9 and TRBJ1-1, reads DTGVSQNPRHKITKRGQNVTFRCDPISEHNRLYWYRQTLGQGPEFLTYFQNEAQLEKSRLLSDRFSAERPKGSFSTLEIQRTEQGDSAMYLCASSLSRNTEAFFGQGTRLTVV.

J is TRBJ2-1 and V is TRBV28, with TRBD1 identical over 8 bases. Losses at the gene ends were 4 bases for V and 4 bases for J; bases not matched to a gene: 9. Germline loops: CDR1 MDHEN, CDR2 SYDVKM. The CDR3 is 16 amino acids. This chain's CDR3 is CASSSRTGTLYNEQFF. CDR3 in DNA: TGTGCCAGCAGTTCCCGGACAGGGACGCTGTACAATGAGCAGTTCTTC.

The genes are TRBV24-1 and TRBJ2-5, with 7 bases that match TRBD2. J lost 5 bases, V lost 5 bases, and 13 bases had no gene match. CDR1 is KGHDR, CDR2 SFDVKD, per germline. The CDR3 length is 16 residues. This CDR3 is CATSGSPGLIRETQYF. In DNA form, the CDR3 reads TGTGCCACCAGTGGTTCCCCGGGACTAATCCGGGAGACCCAGTACTTC.

This clone turned up a few times. This chain joins TRBV28 and TRBJ2-3; D unclear. The V and J ends lost 7 bases and 3 bases respectively, with 8 bases between them. This CDR3 has 12 residues. The germline V gene encodes CDR1 MDHEN and CDR2 SYDVKM. The CDR3 protein is CASTVGTDTQYF. For the CDR3, the DNA is TGTGCCAGCACAGTGGGGACAGATACGCAGTATTTT.

A note on this clone: The same CDR3 also results from other DNA sequences found in this sample. This rearrangement joins TRBV9 to TRBJ2-7; TRBD2 aligns across 9 bases. The trim removed 2 bases at V and 2 bases at J, leaving 2 bases unmatched. CDR3 size: 14 residues. The V gene's germline CDR1 is SGDLS and CDR2 YYNGEE. This CDR3 reads CASSVSGGPYEQYF. The DNA for the CDR3 is TGTGCCAGCAGCGTTAGCGGGGGCCCCTACGAGCAGTACTTC.

This clone was recorded once. The chain couples TRBV7-2 to TRBJ2-5; D perhaps matches TRBD1 (6 bases). The CDR3 consists of 16 residues. Per germline, CDR1 SGHTA and CDR2 FQGNSA. Trimming removed 5 bases from V and 5 bases from J, with 21 bases in between. The CDR3 reads CASSLSDRPPRETQYF. CDR3 DNA sequence: TGTGCCAGCAGCCTCAGCGACAGGCCGCCCCGCGAGACCCAGTACTTC.

The rearrangement links TRBV19 to TRBJ2-1; the D gene could be TRBD1 or TRBD2 (6 bases each). Germline CDR1 and CDR2: LNHDA and SQIVND (reference sequence). This CDR3 has 17 residues. V was pared by 0 bases and J by 3 bases, with 15 bases between. The CDR3 sequence is CASSIDERGVDYNEQFF. In nucleotides, the CDR3 is TGTGCCAGTAGTATAGATGAAAGGGGGGTTGACTACAATGAGCAGTTCTTC.

The J gene is TRBJ2-7, the V gene TRBV28; 12 bases match TRBD2. CDR3 length equals 15 residues. J lost 3 bases, V lost 6 bases, and 6 bases had no gene match. Germline CDR1 and CDR2: MDHEN and SYDVKM. The CDR3 protein is CASRGGLAGIYEQYF. DNA for the CDR3: TGTGCCAGCAGGGGGGGACTAGCGGGCATCTACGAGCAGTACTTC. Using reference TRBV28 and TRBJ2-7 for the parts outside the CDR3, the full variable domain is DVKVTQSSRYLVKRTGEKVFLECVQDMDHENMFWYRQDPGLGLRLIYFSYDVKMKEKGDIPEGYSVSREKKERFSLILESASTNQTSMYLCASRGGLAGIYEQYFGPGTRLTVT.

This sequence joins TRBV29-1 and TRBJ2-7; the D gene is possibly TRBD2 (5 bases). This CDR3 is 12 amino acids long. V was pared by 7 bases and J by 2 bases, with 12 bases between. Germline lookup yields CDR1 SQVTM and CDR2 ANQGSEA. CDR3 residues: CSARTAPYEQYF. Here the CDR3 DNA reads TGCAGCGCCCGGACTGCTCCCTACGAGCAGTACTTC.

The rearrangement links TRBV6-5 to TRBJ1-1, with a tentative D call TRBD1 (5 bases). The CDR3 contains 14 residues. Trimming pared 5 bases from V and 5 bases from J, leaving 15 bases between. In germline, CDR1 is MNHEY, CDR2 SVGAGI. The CDR3 loop is CASSLQGVTTEAFF. In DNA, the CDR3 is TGTGCCAGCAGTCTCCAAGGGGTTACGACTGAAGCTTTCTTT.

The V and J genes are TRBV27 and TRBJ2-5; no clear D gene. CDR1 is MNHEY and CDR2 is SMNVEV in the germline V gene (reference sequence). Trimming pared 8 bases from V and 0 bases from J, leaving 13 bases between. The CDR3 has 14 amino acids. CDR3 DNA: TGTGCCAGCGGCAATGCAGGAAACCAAGAGACCCAGTACTTC. Translation: CASGNAGNQETQYF.

The chain carries TRBV6-5 and TRBJ2-7, with D perhaps given as TRBD1 or TRBD2 (5 bases each). CDR1 and CDR2 (germline): MNHEY, SVGAGI. The V end lost 2 bases, the J end lost 2 bases, and 10 bases lay between the germline ends. The CDR3 has 14 amino acids. The CDR3 spells CASSYGQGPYEQYF. DNA for the CDR3: TGTGCCAGCAGTTACGGGCAGGGACCCTACGAGCAGTACTTC.

The chain employs TRBV2 and TRBJ1-5; 7 bases align to TRBD1. The V segment lost 7 bases and the J segment 0 bases; nucleotides outside the gene matches: 6. The V gene's germline CDR1 is SNHLY and CDR2 FYNNEI. This CDR3 is built from 15 residues. The DNA for the CDR3 is TGTGCCAGCAACGAACAGGGGTATAGCAATCAGCCCCAGCATTTT. Protein product: CASNEQGYSNQPQHF.

The V and J genes are TRBV11-2 and TRBJ2-7; 9 bases are a match to TRBD2. Losses at the gene ends were 6 bases for V and 5 bases for J; bases not matched to a gene: 11. Germline assignment: CDR1 SGHAT and CDR2 FQNNGV. The length of the CDR3 is 15 residues. The CDR3: CASRPSGGRAHEQYF. The CDR3 DNA is TGTGCCAGCAGACCATCGGGCGGGAGGGCGCACGAGCAGTACTTC.

This rearrangement joins TRBV19 to TRBJ2-2; D not certain. Between the trimmed V and J ends, which lost 2 bases and 6 bases, there was a span of 10 bases. CDR3 size: 14 residues. The V gene's germline CDR1 is LNHDA and CDR2 SQIVND (reference sequence). In DNA form, the CDR3 reads TGTGCCAGTAGTATAAGGGAAGAGGCCGGGGAGCTGTTTTTT. Amino acids: CASSIREEAGELFF.

The CDR3 protein is CASSPMAGSSYEQYF. The CDR3 nucleotides are TGTGCCAGCTCACCAATGGCGGGGAGCTCCTACGAGCAGTACTTC. The V and J genes are TRBV18 and TRBJ2-7; TRBD2 is a possible D gene (6 bases). Trimming stripped 2 bases from V and 0 bases from J, with 11 bases between. CDR1 KGHSH and CDR2 LQKENI come from the germline V gene. The CDR3 totals 15 residues.

The V and J genes are TRBV19 and TRBJ2-7; 7 bases are shared with TRBD2. Germline loops: CDR1 LNHDA, CDR2 SQIVND (reference sequence). Germline trimming cut 5 bases from V and 4 bases from J; bases unmatched to any gene: 5. CDR3 length: 13 residues. The CDR3 DNA reads TGTGCCAGTAGTGGTGTTAGCGGGTACGAGCAGTACTTC. Translated, it gives CASSGVSGYEQYF.

CDR3 amino acids: CASTNGGASNQPQHF. Written as DNA, the CDR3 is TGTGCCAGCACCAACGGAGGGGCGAGCAATCAGCCCCAGCATTTT. The chain is built from TRBV28 and TRBJ1-5, with D tentatively TRBD1 (5 bases). The CDR3 runs to 15 residues. Germline V gene data show CDR1 as MDHEN and CDR2 as SYDVKM. The germline V and J ends were trimmed by 7 bases and 1 base, with 14 bases remaining between them.

J is TRBJ2-7 and V is TRBV9; TRBD2 is a possible D gene (6 bases). Trimming cost V 2 bases and J 3 bases, with 12 bases left between them. Germline values: CDR1 SGDLS, CDR2 YYNGEE. This CDR3 has 14 amino acids. DNA of the CDR3: TGTGCCAGCAGCGTTGGGACTGCGGGCTACGAGCAGTACTTC. It encodes CASSVGTAGYEQYF.

The chain carries TRBV19 and TRBJ2-7; D gene ambiguous. V lost 7 bases and J lost 2, with 12 bases in between. This CDR3 spans 13 amino acids. Germline V lookup: CDR1 LNHDA, CDR2 SQIVND (reference sequence). CDR3 bases: TGTGCCAGTAAGGATGGTTCTACCTACGAGCAGTACTTC. Its protein is CASKDGSTYEQYF.

This rearrangement joins TRBV24-1 to TRBJ2-2; a possible D gene is TRBD1 (6 bases). The V end lost 5 bases, the J end lost 2 bases, and 14 bases lay between the germline ends. The CDR3 is made up of 16 amino acids. Per germline, CDR1 KGHDR and CDR2 SFDVKD. The CDR3 DNA follows: TGTGCCACCAGTGGTTTACTGGGACACAACACCGGGGAGCTGTTTTTT. The encoded protein is CATSGLLGHNTGELFF.

CDR3 in DNA: TGTGCCAGCAGTGAAGAGGGGACTAGTTTCAGCAATGAGCAGTTCTTC. Its translation is CASSEEGTSFSNEQFF. The genes are TRBV2 and TRBJ2-1; TRBD2 agrees at 8 bases. Germline V gene data show CDR1 as SNHLY and CDR2 as FYNNEI. The CDR3 contains 16 residues. Losses at the gene ends were 1 base for V and 6 bases for J; bases not matched to a gene: 8.

The chain links TRBV7-2 to TRBJ2-1, with D perhaps TRBD2 (5 bases). CDR1 and CDR2 (germline): SGHTA, FQGNSA. The ends were cut back, 0 bases at V and 12 bases at J, with 12 bases in the middle. This CDR3 has 13 amino acids. The CDR3 protein is CASSLAVSVGQFF. The CDR3 DNA follows: TGTGCCAGCAGCTTAGCGGTTAGCGTCGGGCAGTTCTTC.